Below, 8 T cell receptor beta chains from the same sample are listed, as sequenced in a study of response to subunit inactivated influenza vaccine. TCRdb redid the calling of the RT-PCR reads with MiXCR, one entry per CDR3 protein. The data show approximately 530,000 distinct CDR3 sequences, with 10% to 15% seen just once and roughly 13% held by the top ten. The material was PBMCs from blood, obtained roughly 45 days after vaccination. The receptor set was obtained from a man aged 45-65 years who received an inactivated influenza vaccine.

There are a few counts of this clonotype. V and J are TRBV5-1 and TRBJ2-5, with D unresolved. CDR1 and CDR2 from the germline V gene are SGHRS and YFSETQ. The CDR3 runs to 14 residues. V dropped 0 bases and J dropped 3 bases, with 9 bases sitting between them. DNA for the CDR3: TGCGCCAGCAGCTTGGCCGCCCAGAAAGAGACCCAGTACTTC. Its protein is CASSLAAQKETQYF. Using reference TRBV5-1 and TRBJ2-5 for the parts outside the CDR3, the full variable domain is KAGVTQTPRYLIKTRGQQVTLSCSPISGHRSVSWYQQTPGQGLQFLFEYFSETQRNKGNFPGRFSGRQFSNSRSEMNVSTLELGDSALYLCASSLAAQKETQYFGPGTRLLVL.

This clonotype was seen at least ten times. V gene TRBV12-3 or TRBV12-4 combines with J gene TRBJ2-2, with TRBD2 identical over 8 bases. This CDR3 is built from 16 residues. The J segment lost 0 bases and the V segment lost 5 bases, leaving 5 bases of the junction unmatched. The CDR3 loop reads CASSGLAGPNTGELFF. CDR3 nucleotide sequence: TGTGCCAGCAGTGGATTAGCGGGACCGAACACCGGGGAGCTGTTTTTT.

A few counts support this clonotype. The V gene is TRBV28, the J gene TRBJ2-6, with 8 positions matching TRBD1. The CDR3 contains 15 residues. The trim removed 8 bases at V and 0 bases at J, leaving 3 bases unmatched. Germline V gene lookup returns CDR1 MDHEN and CDR2 SYDVKM. For the CDR3, the DNA is TGTGCCAGCGGACAGGGCATCTCTGGGGCCAACGTCCTGACTTTC. This gives the protein CASGQGISGANVLTF.

In its sample, this clonotype was seen many times. The chain employs TRBV7-2 and TRBJ1-1; D is possibly TRBD1 (5 bases). CDR3 length equals 14 residues. V lost 8 bases to trimming and J lost 2 bases, with 15 bases between them. The germline V gene encodes CDR1 SGHTA and CDR2 FQGNSA. CDR3 sequence: CASAKGRTNTEAFF. The DNA for the CDR3 is TGTGCCAGCGCCAAAGGCAGGACAAACACTGAAGCTTTCTTT.

This clonotype was picked up a small number of times. V is TRBV29-1 and J is TRBJ2-1; D call uncertain. The CDR3 spans 13 residues. Germline V CDR1 and CDR2: SQVTM, ANQGSEA. The V gene lost 4 bases and the J gene lost 6 bases, with 13 bases spanning the gap. CDR3 protein: CSVVRDWINEQFF. The CDR3 nucleotides read TGCAGCGTTGTTCGCGACTGGATCAATGAGCAGTTCTTC.

V usage is TRBV3-1 and J usage is TRBJ2-3, with TRBD2 identical over 10 bases. The germline V gene encodes CDR1 LGHDT and CDR2 YNNKEL (reference sequence). This CDR3 comprises 14 residues. V shed 6 bases, J shed 5 bases, and the junction held 5 bases outside the gene matches. This CDR3 is CASRESGRVDTQYF. DNA for the CDR3: TGTGCCAGCAGAGAGAGCGGGAGGGTAGATACGCAGTATTTT.

This clonotype has just a few counts. The V gene is TRBV4-3, the J gene TRBJ2-5, with D hard to call. The CDR3 extends over 14 amino acids. CDR1 is LGHNA and CDR2 is YSLEER in the germline V gene. Deletions cut 1 base from V and 1 base from J, with 7 bases between. The CDR3: CASSQAGSQETQYF. The CDR3 nucleotides read TGCGCCAGCAGCCAAGCAGGCAGCCAAGAGACCCAGTACTTC.

This sequence joins TRBV20-1 and TRBJ2-2, with a weak D call TRBD1 (6 bases). Trimming removed 3 bases at V and 6 bases at J, with 20 bases between. Germline values: CDR1 DFQATT, CDR2 SNEGSKA (reference sequence). CDR3 length: 16 amino acids. The CDR3 sequence: CSARRSGTPISGELFF. As DNA, the CDR3 is TGCAGTGCTAGGAGATCCGGGACACCCATTTCCGGGGAGCTGTTTTTT.